This is a list of T cell receptor beta chains from one sample in a study of T cell responses to AZD1222 COVID-19 vaccine. Assay: immunoSEQ multiplex PCR; the TCRdb copy retains only in-frame clones and omits some. The repertoire has about 94,000 clones, 85% of them found once; the top ten carry roughly 4.7%. The sample here was peripheral blood, taken 28 days after the second AZD1222 dose. These receptor sequences come from an adult who received the AZD1222 COVID-19 vaccine. CDR3s include the opening cysteine and the closing phenylalanine or tryptophan. A D gene is named only where the DNA matches it firmly. Size is omitted from some rows. Given values are once, few, many or a class for expanded clones.

V gene	D gene	clone size	J gene	CDR3 DNA	CDR3 protein
TRBV19	.	.	TRBJ1-4	TGTGCCAGTAGTATAGCCAGGATCCGGACACGGGGAGGAGAAAAACTGTTTTTT	CASSIARIRTRGGEKLFF
TRBV29-1	TRBD1	.	TRBJ1-2	TGCAGCGGCACGGACAGGGAATATGGCTACACCTTC	CSGTDREYGYTF
TRBV3-1/TRBV3-2	.	.	TRBJ2-1	TGTGCCAGCAGCCACGGAGGGGCGGACTGGACTTACAATGAGCAGTTCTTC	CASSHGGADWTYNEQFF
TRBV10-1	.	.	TRBJ2-1	TGCGCCAGCAGTGAGTCGGGTGGATACAATGAGCAGTTCTTC	CASSESGGYNEQFF
TRBV6-1	.	.	TRBJ2-7	TGTGCCAGCAGTGAACATATCTACGAGCAGTACTTC	CASSEHIYEQYF
TRBV5-1	TRBD1	.	TRBJ2-1	TGCGCCAGCAGCATGCTGGCAGGGGGCGCTGATGAGCAGTTCTTC	CASSMLAGGADEQFF
TRBV29-1	TRBD2	.	TRBJ2-3	TGCAGCCTCCGCGGGGGGACCGACACAGATACGCAGTATTTT	CSLRGGTDTDTQYF
TRBV18	.	.	TRBJ2-2	TGTGCCAGCTCACTAACTCGTTGGGACGGAGACACCGGGGAGCTGTTTTTT	CASSLTRWDGDTGELFF
TRBV6-1	.	.	TRBJ2-7	TGTGCCAGCAGTGAATCCAAGGGGTACGAGCAGTACTTC	CASSESKGYEQYF
TRBV7-2	TRBD2	.	TRBJ2-3	TGTGCCAGCAGCTTGAAGGCGGGAGGAGGTGCAGATACGCAGTATTTT	CASSLKAGGGADTQYF
TRBV4-1	.	.	TRBJ2-7	TGCGCCAGCAGCCAAGGCGTCGGGTCCTACGAGCAGTACTTC	CASSQGVGSYEQYF
TRBV5-4	TRBD1	.	TRBJ2-3	TGTGCCAGCAGCTTGGGACAGGGGAGAACAGATACGCAGTATTTT	CASSLGQGRTDTQYF
TRBV19	.	.	TRBJ1-1	TGTGCCAGTAAATTCTTGGGGAACACTGAAGCTTTCTTT	CASKFLGNTEAFF
TRBV5-4	TRBD2	few	TRBJ2-5	TGTGCCAGCAGCTCTCCCCCTAGCGGGGGGGCCCAAGAGACCCAGTACTTC	CASSSPPSGGAQETQYF
TRBV9	.	.	TRBJ2-3	TGTGCCAGCAGCCCCTTCGAAGGGGACAAAACAGATACGCAGTATTTT	CASSPFEGDKTDTQYF
TRBV5-4	.	.	TRBJ2-6	TGTGCCAGCAGCTTTAGGTCCTCTGGGGCCAACGTCCTGACTTTC	CASSFRSSGANVLTF
TRBV5-1	.	once	TRBJ1-2	TGCGCCAGCAGCCCTCCGGGAGAGAGGGGCTACACCTTC	CASSPPGERGYTF
TRBV7-2	TRBD1	.	TRBJ2-5	TGTGCCAGCAGCAGAGGGACAGTAAGTGGAGAGACCCAGTACTTC	CASSRGTVSGETQYF
TRBV3-1/TRBV3-2	.	.	TRBJ1-1	TGTGCCAGCAGCCAAACAGCCCGGATGAACACTGAAGCTTTCTTT	CASSQTARMNTEAFF
TRBV27	.	medium-sized	TRBJ2-3	TGTGCCAGCAGTTCCCCCGGCCGGTCGGGCACAGATACGCAGTATTTT	CASSSPGRSGTDTQYF
TRBV6-6	.	once	TRBJ1-6	TGTGCCAGCAGTTACGGGATGAGGAATTCACCCCTCCACTTT	CASSYGMRNSPLHF
TRBV5-1	.	.	TRBJ1-1	TGCGCCAGCAGCTTAACCCCGCAGAAGAACACTGAAGCTTTCTTT	CASSLTPQKNTEAFF
TRBV19	.	.	TRBJ1-1	TGTGCCAGCGGGGCCAACTGGGCGGACACTGAAGCTTTCTTT	CASGANWADTEAFF
TRBV7-3	.	.	TRBJ2-2	TGTGCCAGCAGCTTAAGTGGGGTTGGGGAGCTGTTTTTT	CASSLSGVGELFF
TRBV29-1	.	.	TRBJ2-7	TGCAGCGTTGCGGACGGTACCTACGAGCAGTACTTC	CSVADGTYEQYF
TRBV24-1	TRBD2	.	TRBJ2-2	TGTGCCACCAGTGACAACAGACTAGCGGGACCTGGGGGCGGGGAGCTGTTTTTT	CATSDNRLAGPGGGELFF
TRBV10-3	.	.	TRBJ2-1	TGTGCCATCAGGGCTAGCGAGTCTAATGAGCAGTTCTTC	CAIRASESNEQFF
TRBV15	.	.	TRBJ2-7	TGTGCCACCAGCAGAGATTCCAGGGGCAGCTACGAGCAGTACTTC	CATSRDSRGSYEQYF
TRBV14	TRBD2	.	TRBJ2-7	TGTGCCAGCAGCCAATTTCAGAGCGGGAGCTCCTACGAGCAGTACTTC	CASSQFQSGSSYEQYF
TRBV3-1/TRBV3-2	.	once	TRBJ2-6	TGTGCCAGCAGCCCACACGATATCTCTGGGGCCAACGTCCTGACTTTC	CASSPHDISGANVLTF
TRBV19	TRBD2	.	TRBJ2-1	TGTGCCAGTAGTAAAAGAGAACTAGCGGGCTACAATGAGCAGTTCTTC	CASSKRELAGYNEQFF
TRBV15	TRBD1	.	TRBJ2-7	TGTGCCACCAGCAGTACAGGGGACTACGAGCAGTACTTC	CATSSTGDYEQYF
TRBV6-2/TRBV6-3	TRBD2	.	TRBJ2-3	TGTGCCAGCAGTTACTCGACCCCCGGGACTACCACAGATACGCAGTATTTT	CASSYSTPGTTTDTQYF
TRBV5-1	.	.	TRBJ2-6	TGCGCCAGCAGCTTGGATCCTGGGGCCAACGTCCTGACTTTC	CASSLDPGANVLTF
TRBV10-3	TRBD1	once	TRBJ1-2	TGTGCCATCAGTGAGTCTAGGACAGGGCACGGCTACACCTTC	CAISESRTGHGYTF
TRBV19	.	.	TRBJ2-3	TGTGCCAGTAGGAGCGGGGATACGCAGTATTTT	CASRSGDTQYF
TRBV9	.	.	TRBJ1-3	TGTGCCAGCAGCAAAACAGGGATCTCTGGAAACACCATATATTTT	CASSKTGISGNTIYF
TRBV19	.	.	TRBJ2-3	TGTGCCAGTACGCTGCAGGGGAGTGCGCAGTATTTT	CASTLQGSAQYF
TRBV5-1	TRBD2	.	TRBJ2-1	TGCGCCAGCAGGGTTCTAGCGGCGCCCTACAATGAGCAGTTCTTC	CASRVLAAPYNEQFF
TRBV6-5	.	many	TRBJ2-7	TGTGCCAGCAGTTACTCGGTTTCAGGCTCCTACGAGCAGTACTTC	CASSYSVSGSYEQYF
TRBV7-9	.	once	TRBJ2-1	TGTGCCAGCAGCGCCATGGGGCCCGTCTTTGGGAATGAGCAGTTCTTC	CASSAMGPVFGNEQFF
TRBV7-8	.	.	TRBJ2-2	TGTGCCAGCAGCCCCCGACCCGGTGGGGACACCGGGGAGCTGTTTTTT	CASSPRPGGDTGELFF
TRBV2	.	.	TRBJ2-7	TGTGCCAGTAAGACAGACAGGTTCTCCTACGAGCAGTACTTC	CASKTDRFSYEQYF
TRBV18	.	.	TRBJ1-1	TGTGCCAGCTCGCTAGTCTGGGGGGCCGAGAACACTGAAGCTTTCTTT	CASSLVWGAENTEAFF
TRBV15	TRBD2	.	TRBJ2-7	TGTGCCACCAGCAGAGGGACATTCACTAGCGGGAGAATATACGAGCAGTACTTC	CATSRGTFTSGRIYEQYF
TRBV28	TRBD1	.	TRBJ1-2	TGTGCCAGCAGTTCAGCCGCCGGGACAGGGGATGGCTACACCTTC	CASSSAAGTGDGYTF
TRBV29-1	.	once	TRBJ2-2	TGCAGCGTTGAAGATATCGGCTTTGGGAACACCGGGGAGCTGTTTTTT	CSVEDIGFGNTGELFF
TRBV28	.	.	TRBJ1-3	TGTGCCAGCAGTACTCCGGGTCGAAGTTCTGGAAACACCATATATTTT	CASSTPGRSSGNTIYF
TRBV2	.	.	TRBJ2-2	TGTGCCAGCAGTGAAGCGACGGGGTCCGGGGAGCTGTTTTTT	CASSEATGSGELFF
TRBV18	TRBD1	.	TRBJ1-3	TGTGCCAGCTCACCTGGACAGGGTCGGGACACCATATATTTT	CASSPGQGRDTIYF
TRBV28	.	once	TRBJ1-2	TGTGCCAGCGGGGTCCCCGGGGGCTCCTATGGCTACACCTTC	CASGVPGGSYGYTF
TRBV27	TRBD1	once	TRBJ2-3	TGTGCCAGCAGTTTTACCGACAGGGGGGTGGATACGCAGTATTTT	CASSFTDRGVDTQYF
TRBV20-1	.	few	TRBJ2-7	TGCAGTGCTAGTCTCACAGGGATCCCCTACGAGCAGTACTTC	CSASLTGIPYEQYF